The source of this TCR beta chain is a study of blood T cell repertoires in COVID-19. Study summary: Spain, Italy and the United States supplied samples that represented acute and convalescent COVID-19.

Original processing notes: Estimation of nucleated cell counts relied on the amplification of reference gene primers. Sequencing used immunoSEQ multiplex PCR; TCRdb keeps in-frame clones, though not all of them. Clone size and V and J calls were adopted from that table, with D and trimming inferred from the DNA. The repertoire includes approximately 180,000 clones, approximately 90% of them detected once, and approximately 5.6% sits in the top ten. With 5 bases removed from V and 5 bases from J, the gap between germline ends came to 15 bases. The CDR3 totals 14 residues. CDR1 MDHEN and CDR2 SYDVKM come from the germline V gene.

Material for sequencing was peripheral blood. This chain links TRBV28 with TRBJ1-1; maybe TRBD1 (6 bases). This TCR derives from a man aged 35-49 years with active or convalescent COVID-19. The CDR3, as DNA: TGTGCCAGCAGTCAAACGACAGGTCGTACTGAAGCTTTCTTT. This gives the protein CASSQTTGRTEAFF.